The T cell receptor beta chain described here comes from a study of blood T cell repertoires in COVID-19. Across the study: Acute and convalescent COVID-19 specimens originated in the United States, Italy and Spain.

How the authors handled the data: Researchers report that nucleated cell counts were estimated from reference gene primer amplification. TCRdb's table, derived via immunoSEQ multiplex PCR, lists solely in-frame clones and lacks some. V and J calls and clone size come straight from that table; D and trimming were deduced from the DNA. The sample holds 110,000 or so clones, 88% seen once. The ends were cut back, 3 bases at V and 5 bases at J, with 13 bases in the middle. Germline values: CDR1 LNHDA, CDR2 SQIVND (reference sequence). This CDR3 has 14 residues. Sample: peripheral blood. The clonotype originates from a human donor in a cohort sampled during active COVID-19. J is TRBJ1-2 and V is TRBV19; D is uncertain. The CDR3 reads CASSISGVGYGYTF. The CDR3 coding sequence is TGTGCCAGTAGTATCAGCGGGGTAGGGTATGGCTACACCTTC.